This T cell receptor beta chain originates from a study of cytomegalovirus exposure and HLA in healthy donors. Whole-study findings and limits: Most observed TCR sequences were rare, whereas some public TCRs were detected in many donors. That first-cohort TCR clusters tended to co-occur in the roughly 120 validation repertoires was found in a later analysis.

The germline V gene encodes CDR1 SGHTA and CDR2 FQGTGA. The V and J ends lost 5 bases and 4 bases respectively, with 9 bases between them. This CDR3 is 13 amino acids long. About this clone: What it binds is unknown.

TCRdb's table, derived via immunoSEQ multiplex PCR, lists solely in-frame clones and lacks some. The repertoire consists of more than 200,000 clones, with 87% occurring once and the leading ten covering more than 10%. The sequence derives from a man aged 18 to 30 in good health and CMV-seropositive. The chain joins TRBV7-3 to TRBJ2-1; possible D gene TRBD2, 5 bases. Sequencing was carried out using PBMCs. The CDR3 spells CASSRGAYNEQFF. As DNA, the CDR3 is TGTGCCAGCAGCCGGGGTGCTTACAATGAGCAGTTCTTC.